This T cell receptor beta chain is from a study of T cells in Graves' hyperthyroidism and ophthalmopathy. For the study at large: Prior to any treatment, at the point of initial diagnosis, peripheral blood was collected.

The study's findings and limits: Researchers report that a 13 V-J model separated ophthalmopathy from stable hyperthyroidism.

Worth noting for this clonotype: As yet, its antigen is unknown.

Regions amplified from RNA transcripts were the TCR beta CDR3 regions. A first-round RT-PCR of the TCR CDR3 used the HTBI primer set. TCRdb ran MiXCR on the multiplex PCR reads and lists one entry per CDR3 protein. The sample yields around 490,000 distinct CDR3 sequences, just under 20% seen once. Germline-derived CDR1 and CDR2 are SQVTM and ANQGSEA. V lost 8 bases to trimming and J lost 5 bases, with 9 bases between them. CDR3 length: 10 residues. Inclusion characteristics of ophthalmopathy patients comprised a Clinical Activity Score of at least 3, a NOSPECS grade of at least 4, and duration under 3 months.

Sequences were obtained from blood. This clonotype originated in a man aged 35 to 55 with Graves' ophthalmopathy. This rearrangement joins TRBV29-1 to TRBJ1-1; TRBD1 might be the D (5 bases). The chain's CDR3 is CSLGGTEAFF. DNA for the CDR3: TGCAGCCTCGGGGGTACTGAAGCTTTCTTT.